This TCR beta chain was obtained from a study of T cell responses to AZD1222 COVID-19 vaccine. The study's findings and limits: There were mostly white British donors and more females than males, and clonal diversity was possibly underestimated. Spike-specific TCR breadth and depth were elevated following two AZD1222 doses.

The CDR3 has 11 residues. Trimming pared 9 bases from V and 8 bases from J, leaving 13 bases between. Germline V lookup: CDR1 MDHEN, CDR2 SYDVKM. This table comes from immunoSEQ multiplex PCR, and its TCRdb copy is limited to in-frame clones, with some not included. This table has 95,000 to 110,000 clones, 89% appearing once. Regarding this clone: Its cognate antigen is unknown.

Here the sequenced sample was peripheral blood, taken on day 0 of AZD1222 vaccination. This clonotype was obtained from an adult in good health. The V gene is TRBV28, the J gene TRBJ1-2, with D perhaps TRBD1 (6 bases). The CDR3: CASLAGAGYTF. The DNA of the CDR3 is TGTGCCAGTCTTGCGGGGGCGGGCTACACCTTC.